The entry below gives a single T cell receptor beta chain sequence along with its context. Its antigen is not known. This record comes from a study of memory CD4+ T cells and cytomegalovirus serostatus. Study-wide background: Of the healthy Belgian adults, 9 or 10 were CMV seropositive and 20 to 30 seronegative.

Study-level points and caveats: Median bootstrapped AUC for CMV status was around 0.95 originally, around 0.91 US-trained.

Single viable CD3+CD4+CD8-CD45RO+ cells were sorted as the memory CD4+ T cells. Original handling: Out-of-frame sequences were removed, leaving about 2.2 million distinct TCRbeta sequences. Clones were read by immunoSEQ multiplex PCR, and TCRdb kept only the in-frame ones, dropping some. That table supplies the V and J calls and clone size; D and trimming were determined from the DNA. There are about 50,000 clones in the sample; roughly four fifths occur only once, and less than 0.6% lies in the top ten. Germline lookup yields CDR1 SQVTM and CDR2 ANQGSEA. The CDR3 is made up of 15 amino acids. V lost 1 base and J lost 5; bases outside the gene matches: 8.

The genes are TRBV29-1 and TRBJ2-3; 8 nucleotides align to TRBD2. This sequence originates from an adult in good health and CMV-seronegative. The specimen was memory CD4+ T cells from blood. The CDR3 sequence is CSVEVGGGPRDTQYF. DNA of the CDR3: TGCAGCGTTGAAGTCGGGGGGGGCCCCCGAGATACGCAGTATTTT.